This T cell receptor (beta chain) was recovered during a study of T cell responses to AZD1222 COVID-19 vaccine. General study results and limits: The peak T cell response came first, and repertoires were sampled only after it.

On this clone: Its antigen remains unidentified.

Sequencing used immunoSEQ multiplex PCR; TCRdb keeps in-frame clones, though not all of them. Among about 150,000 clones listed, roughly 91% were seen once. The TCR originated in an adult who received the AZD1222 COVID-19 vaccine. Sequencing used peripheral blood, obtained 28 days after the second AZD1222 dose.

The CDR3 DNA is TGTGCCAGCCGGCGGGCCGGGGCCAACGTCCTGACTTTC. It yields the protein CASRRAGANVLTF. J is TRBJ2-6 and V is TRBV27; the D gene is possibly TRBD2 (5 bases). CDR1 and CDR2 (germline): MNHEY, SMNVEV (reference sequence). V was shortened by 8 bases and J by 4 bases, with 9 bases between the two germline ends. There are 13 residues in the CDR3.